The present TCR beta chain was sequenced within a study of beta chain features in type 1 diabetes (dated by TCRdb to 2016 to 2019). At the level of the whole study: No differences in mean age, gender distribution, total cell number or subset yield were found between patients and healthy donors. A total of over 90,000,000 sorted cells were examined across all samples, and a strong correlation was observed between cell number per subset and RNA yield. The study compared the TCRB repertoires of sorted circulating CD4+ T cell subsets in recently diagnosed type 1 diabetes patients with those in matched healthy donors. Whereas all 28 donors provided naive and central memory subsets, regulatory and stem cell-like memory subsets were isolated from just 8 patients and roughly eight healthy donors.

The entire amount of isolated RNA was reverse transcribed using the High Capacity cDNA Reverse Transcription Kit, so the sequenced TCRB transcripts were expressed ones. Naive, central memory and regulatory T cell samples underwent deep immunoSEQ sequencing, averaging about 3.57 million total reads per sample. Sorted cells were lysed in RLT buffer and RNA was extracted with DNase-treated RNeasy Micro or Mini kits, depending on cell number. To prevent cross-contamination, every cell subset was processed on its own, while patient and healthy donor samples were processed together. The immunoSEQ multiplex PCR was used to amplify TCRB sequences from cDNA, generating 87-bp fragments that spanned the CDR3 region. The amplicons were sequenced using the Illumina HiSeq platform. The original methods were these. Synthetic template baselines were used to correct PCR bias computationally, reads within Hamming distance 2 were collapsed, and singletons that could not be merged were discarded. By aligning reads against IMGT, V, D and J genes, CDR3 length, and insertions or deletions at six rearrangement sites were assigned. Within each subset, clonotype counts were normalized to sorted cell number, and only after that were true diversity and Gini coefficients computed with the tcR R package. The overlap coefficient, calculated on TCRB nucleotide sequences, was used to quantify repertoire sharing. As a proxy for the pre-selection repertoire, out-of-frame TCRB sequences from naive cells were analyzed. The table comes from immuneACCESS by way of TCRdb, which keeps in-frame sequences with V and J called. Part of the clones is missing from these tables; in studies checked, under half for an unresolved V gene and the rest for unknown reasons. That table is the source of V, J and clone size, and D and trimming were worked out from the DNA. Within this sample are 150,000 to 200,000 clones, with roughly 63% of them counted one time only. The ten biggest clones cover under 0.1% of the sample.

Concerning this clone: Its antigen remains undetermined. No much larger clone exists at a distance of one base, and base qualities are not known.

Counted from cysteine to phenylalanine, this CDR3 has 14 amino acids. CDR3 DNA only is kept here, 42 bases in frame from base 1. Via the germline V gene (reference sequence), CDR1 is GTSNPN and CDR2 SVGIG. V loses 2 bases of germline sequence and J loses 0 bases, and the interval between the two ends is 8 bases. From each donor, a single peripheral blood sample of about 120 mL on average was drawn into heparinised tubes. Naive, central memory, regulatory and stem cell-like memory CD4+ T cells were sorted on a BD FACSAria II using a panel including CD45RO, CCR7, CD25, CD127, CD95 and CD27. All sorted populations exceeded 95% purity. PBMCs were separated immediately by Lymphoprep density gradient centrifugation and were stained directly, without being cultured. So that batch effects would be minimized, each experiment stained and sorted samples in pairs, pairing one healthy donor with one patient. The investigation overall reported the following: Shorter templates might have been favored by PCR, but patient and control samples were amplified and corrected together, so both groups would have been affected equally by any skew. Naive, central memory and regulatory TCRB repertoires appeared more similar among patients than among healthy donors. In all four CD4+ subsets, TCRB CDR3 length was moderately but significantly shorter in type 1 diabetes patients. Because cDNA rather than genomic DNA was sequenced, highly expressing activated cells could have been over-represented, although no difference in activation and CD3 levels was found between groups. Only small numbers of individuals were included in the HLA sub-analyses, which left unresolved whether HLA type had any influence on TCRB rearrangement. At VDJ recombination sites, type 1 diabetes patients had fewer insertions and more deleted nucleotides, which implies abnormalities in thymic rearrangement.

The chain couples TRBV30 to TRBJ1-5; no D gene is confidently identified. The sample taken for sequencing was naive CD4+ T cells from blood. The cell subset or site label, read with the paper, signifies: true naive CD4+ T cells. The TCR originated in a man under 40 with type 1 diabetes. The CDR3 amino acid sequence is: CAWSSFSSNQPQHF. The DNA sequence is TGTGCCTGGAGTTCATTCAGTAGCAATCAGCCCCAGCATTTT. Beyond the CDR3, the reference TRBV30 and TRBJ1-5 genes provide the residues; the full variable domain reads: SQTIHQWPATLVQPVGSPLSLECTVEGTSNPNLYWYRQAAGRGLQLLFYSVGIGQISSEVPQNLSASRPQDRQFILSSKKLLLSDSGFYLCAWSSFSSNQPQHFGDGTRLSIL.